The entry below describes one T cell receptor (beta chain). The clone's antigen remains unknown. One base away there is no much larger clone; base qualities are not given. Trimming at the junction amounts to 8 bases on V and 10 bases on J, and the germline ends lie 18 bases apart. From the cysteine up to the phenylalanine, the CDR3 has a length of 13 residues. The sequence is cut down to CDR3 DNA, 39 bases in frame from base 1. In the germline V gene, CDR1 corresponds to MDHEN and CDR2 to SYDVKM. These data are taken from a study of cytomegalovirus exposure and HLA in healthy donors (dated by TCRdb to the late 2010s). In terms of the full investigation: In an earlier analysis of 550 to 750 of the donors, 250 to 350 Gb of sequence data and roughly 100 million unique TCR beta sequences from 180 million or so T cells were reported. Roughly 310 gigabases of sequencing data and some 85 million unique TCR sequences were included in an early release covering around 600 HLA-typed donors. Of the approximately 400 genotyped donors, approximately 80% fell in the genetic ancestry cluster associated with self-reported Caucasian donors. The study was designed to test whether signatures of past pathogen exposure could be identified by cataloging public T cell receptors. The T cell repertoires of around 730 subjects were profiled by immunosequencing and related to cytomegalovirus serostatus. In addition to the first cohort of several hundred subjects, a separate validation cohort of 130 or so different subjects was used. To predict cytomegalovirus infection status, the study combined high-throughput TCR immunosequencing, statistical association of individual TCRs with disease status, and machine learning. A later analysis re-analyzed previously published TCR beta repertoires from 600 to 850 donors and added high-resolution HLA genotyping to study TCR occurrence patterns. In the later analysis, no new phenotypic data were used to find candidate immune exposures; instead, reliance was placed on TCR beta sequences and their occurrence across donors. To decide whether each TCR beta V gene segment behaved as functional or pseudogenic, an earlier analysis of nearly 600 of the donors relied on high-throughput TCR beta sequencing. Alongside the repertoire data, information on donor age, sex, ethnicity and CMV serostatus was compiled. A later genetic analysis used genome-wide SNP genotypes for about 55% of the 666 donors, treating that subset as a discovery cohort. Every discovery cohort repertoire had been produced on one sequencing platform. Both class I and class II loci were covered by HLA typing, at four-digit resolution. Typing coverage varied by locus: roughly 620-630 donors for A, B, C, DRB1 and DQB1; roughly 520 for DQA1; approximately 570 for DPA1; roughly 450 for DPB1. Four or five DR-DQ haplotypes were handled as single units for association and clustering because linkage in the cohort was strong. On average, 235,054 unique TCR beta nucleotide sequences were sequenced per donor among 398 genotyped donors of the cohort, with roughly 18% of those sequences being non-productive. Broader findings and caveats from the paper: Because the 87-base-pair reads could not distinguish some IMGT-functional V segments, including TRBV6-2 and TRBV6-3, those segments were excluded. In a later analysis, several top co-occurrence clusters were reported to appear linked to parvovirus B19, influenza, CMV and Epstein-Barr virus. When HLA alleles, especially DR and DQ, strongly co-occurred, TCR associations were difficult to assign to individual alleles. About 15 rarely observed V segments, including chromosome 9 orphons, were excluded from the earlier analysis of about 500 of the donors because counts were too low. A later analysis found that TCR association rates varied across HLA loci, with DRB1 alleles showing the most associated TCRs and HLA-C alleles the fewest. The presence/absence analyses assumed that sequencing depth was roughly uniform across donors, and that assumption may not be true. A group of highly shared sequence variants was considered likely to be a technical artifact of the sequencing pipeline. Most CMV-associated TCR beta chains appeared to be HLA-restricted in a later analysis, and the HLA associations seemed to be driven largely by CMV exposure. Broadly in line with IMGT annotations, most TCR beta V segments showed up in productive rearrangements about 90% or about 30% of the time in an earlier analysis of some 590 of the donors. In a later genetic analysis, fewer N-insertions in productive TCRs were reported among donors in an Asian-associated ancestry cluster than the approximately 710-donor mean. The only immune exposure information available for the cohort was CMV serostatus. A later analysis associated 16,951 TCR beta sequences with specific HLA alleles at a false discovery rate of 0.05. According to the authors, the approach could potentially be generalized to other disease states and immunological phenotypes. In both the original and validation cohorts, the classifier was reported to diagnose cytomegalovirus status with high specificity and sensitivity. An association between a missense DCLRE1C variant and V-gene and J-gene trimming of TCR beta chains was found in a later genetic analysis and replicated in an independent cohort. Correlated functional status among segregating V segments might be attributable to linkage disequilibrium, but an unknown experimental factor could not be ruled out. In a later analysis, HLA-associated TCR beta chains showed more clonal expansion and lower generation probabilities than non-associated chains that were equally common. Because HLA typing was unavailable for some donors at each locus, only the typed subset was used in association tests. Across donors, most TCR sequences were observed very rarely, whereas some public TCRs were present in many individuals. A few of the identified cytomegalovirus-associated TCR beta chains were confirmed in vitro to be specific for cytomegalovirus antigens. A total of fewer than 200 TCR beta chains were listed by the study as associated with cytomegalovirus. A further reported finding was that TCR beta sequences accurately predicted the HLA-A and HLA-B alleles for most subjects in the first cohort. Only TCR beta chains were sequenced in this cohort, and the absence of alpha or paired-chain data limited detectable features.

Library preparation used the immunoSEQ multiplex PCR assay. For the multiplex PCR, a mixture combining 60 forward primers for TCR Vbeta segments and 13 reverse primers for TCR Jbeta segments was used. The CDR3 region of rearranged TCR beta genes was amplified from genomic DNA by a multiplex PCR assay. The amplified TCR beta libraries were sequenced on the Illumina HiSeq System as 87-base-pair reads. From the authors' description of their analysis: Across the 666 repertoires, a later analysis counted 80 million or so unique TCR beta chains, 9.5 million to 12 million of which were shared by at least two donors. Raw reads were error-corrected and collapsed into unique sequences with a nearest-neighbor algorithm that merged closely related sequences to remove PCR and sequencing errors. Alignment of CDR3 sequences to IMGT reference sequences was used to assign V, D and J gene segments. For a sequence to be retained, a match of at least six nucleotides was required to both a V gene segment and a J gene segment. A rearrangement counted as productive if the CDR3 had no stop codons and remained in frame with V and J, and every other rearrangement counted as non-productive. CDR3 was defined by IMGT convention, running from the second conserved V-encoded cysteine to the conserved J-encoded phenylalanine. The earlier analysis of about 530 of the donors excluded any sequence lacking an unambiguous match to a single V gene segment. In an earlier analysis of 450 to 700 of the donors, V segments were called functional above 56.7% productive rearrangements and were called segregating when the between-donor standard deviation exceeded 5%. A statistical classification framework was built for diagnosing cytomegalovirus status from the catalog of TCR beta chain sequences. A later analysis assigned V and J genes by comparing TCR nucleotide sequences with IMGT/GENE-DB human TR gene sequences. In a later analysis, CDR3 sequences and most-parsimonious VDJ recombination scenarios were assigned using the TCRdist pipeline. In a later analysis, each TCR beta chain was defined by its CDR3 amino acid sequence together with its V-gene family, and reads lacking a unique V-gene family were excluded. In a later analysis, several hundred highly shared, low-generation-probability nucleotide sequences were removed to address suspected cross-contamination and a sequencing artifact. In a later analysis, a clonal expansion index was calculated for each public chain from normalized within-repertoire ranks of inferred template counts. A later analysis computed generation probabilities with a VDJ recombination model fitted to out-of-frame rearrangements, and checked the results against IGoR. In a later analysis, TCR-TCR, TCR-HLA and TCR-CMV co-occurrence was scored with hypergeometric tests, and a repertoire-size bias correction was applied to TCR pairs. A later analysis estimated false discovery rates by permuting HLA or CMV assignments 20 times. In a later analysis, co-occurring TCRs were grouped using DBSCAN, and TCRdist sequence similarity was added for clustering within HLA-allele-positive subsets. Co-occurrence clustering excluded repertoires with fewer than 30,000 or more than 120,000 public chains, plus five with anomalous nucleotide sharing. In TCRdb, the immuneACCESS table is reduced to in-frame sequences with V and J assigned. These tables do not hold every clone; where another copy was compared, an unresolved V gene accounts for under half, and the others remain unexplained. V, J and clone size are those of that table, while D and trimming were read from the DNA. The sample has around 200,000 clones on record, roughly 80% of them singletons. The ten top clones hold about 0.63% of the sample.

In total, around 600 healthy bone marrow donors made up the cohort. At the time of sampling, every cohort member was nominally healthy, though immune exposures that went unrecorded were likely present. The donor tested CMV seronegative and was one of the 352 seronegative cohort members. Every donor gave a peripheral blood sample, and the peripheral blood mononuclear cells from that sample were used for TCR beta sequencing. The Qiagen DNeasy Blood Extraction Kit was used to extract genomic DNA from the blood cell samples. The receptor's source is a boy younger than 18 in good health and CMV-seronegative. The specimen sequenced was PBMCs. This receptor chain uses TRBV28 and TRBJ2-1; TRBD2 is a possible D gene, resting on 6 matching bases. The CDR3 region reads CASLLKFSGEQFF. At the DNA level, the sequence is TGTGCCAGCCTACTCAAATTTAGCGGCGAGCAGTTCTTC.